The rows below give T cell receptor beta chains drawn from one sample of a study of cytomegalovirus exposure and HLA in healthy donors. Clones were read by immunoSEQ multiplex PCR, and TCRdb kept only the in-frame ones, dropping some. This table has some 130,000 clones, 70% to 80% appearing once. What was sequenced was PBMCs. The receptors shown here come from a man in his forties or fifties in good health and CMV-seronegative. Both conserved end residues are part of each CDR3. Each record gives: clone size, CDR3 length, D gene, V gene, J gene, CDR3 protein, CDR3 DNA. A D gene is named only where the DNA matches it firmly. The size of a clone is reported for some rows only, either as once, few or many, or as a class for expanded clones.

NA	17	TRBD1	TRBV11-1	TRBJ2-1	CASSPRDRGFPYNEQFF	TGTGCCAGCAGCCCACGGGACAGGGGGTTCCCCTACAATGAGCAGTTCTTC
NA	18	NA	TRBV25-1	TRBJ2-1	CASSPTKGASSSYNEQFF	TGTGCCAGCAGTCCCACCAAGGGAGCGTCAAGCTCCTACAATGAGCAGTTCTTC
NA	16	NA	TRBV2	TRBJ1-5	CASSALTARNNQPQHF	TGTGCCAGCAGTGCCCTGACAGCAAGAAACAATCAGCCCCAGCATTTT
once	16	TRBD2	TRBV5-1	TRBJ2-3	CASSLGLAGNTDTQYF	TGCGCCAGCAGCTTGGGACTAGCGGGAAACACAGATACGCAGTATTTT
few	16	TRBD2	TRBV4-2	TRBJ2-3	CASSQDQGGSADTQYF	TGTGCCAGCAGCCAAGATCAGGGCGGGAGTGCAGATACGCAGTATTTT
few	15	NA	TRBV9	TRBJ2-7	CASSVGGAAGGEQYF	TGTGCCAGCAGCGTAGGGGGAGCGGCCGGGGGCGAGCAGTACTTC
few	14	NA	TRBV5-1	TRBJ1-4	CASRSTTTNEKLFF	TGCGCCAGCAGAAGCACTACAACTAATGAAAAACTGTTTTTT
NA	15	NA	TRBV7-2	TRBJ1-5	CASSLVSAVNQPQHF	TGTGCCAGCAGCTTAGTCTCGGCGGTGAATCAGCCCCAGCATTTT
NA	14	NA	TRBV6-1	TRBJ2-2	CASSFEGRGGELFF	TGTGCCAGCAGTTTCGAGGGTCGCGGCGGGGAGCTGTTTTTT
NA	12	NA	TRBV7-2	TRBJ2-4	CASSSPRGIQYF	TGTGCCAGCAGCTCCCCCCGAGGGATTCAGTACTTC
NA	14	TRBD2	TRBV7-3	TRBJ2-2	CASSRRGGTGELFF	TGTGCCAGCAGCCGGCGGGGGGGGACCGGGGAGCTGTTTTTT
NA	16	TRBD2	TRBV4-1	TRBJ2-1	CASSQPGGAPYNEQFF	TGCGCCAGCAGCCAGCCCGGGGGGGCCCCCTACAATGAGCAGTTCTTC
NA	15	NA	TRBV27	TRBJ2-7	CASSRQLASPSEQYF	TGTGCCAGCAGTCGCCAACTAGCCTCGCCTTCCGAGCAGTACTTC
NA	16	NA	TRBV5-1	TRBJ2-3	CASSLEQGVSGDTQYF	TGCGCCAGCAGCTTGGAACAGGGAGTCAGTGGAGATACGCAGTATTTT
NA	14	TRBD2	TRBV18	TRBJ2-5	CASSPRTSEETQYF	TGTGCCAGCTCACCGCGGACTAGCGAAGAGACCCAGTACTTC
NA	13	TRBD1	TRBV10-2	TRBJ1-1	CASSEEGASPAFF	TGCGCCAGCAGTGAAGAGGGGGCTAGTCCTGCTTTCTTT
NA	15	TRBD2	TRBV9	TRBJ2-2	CASSVSGRTTGELFF	TGTGCCAGCAGCGTTAGCGGGAGAACCACCGGGGAGCTGTTTTTT
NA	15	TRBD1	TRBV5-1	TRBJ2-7	CASSLGGQGAYEQYF	TGCGCCAGCAGCTTGGGTGGACAGGGGGCGTACGAGCAGTACTTC